This T cell receptor beta chain was retrieved from a study of T-cell reconstitution after alpha-beta-depleted transplantation in children. Deletions cut 4 bases from V and 4 bases from J, with 17 bases between. The CDR3 has 14 amino acids. Germline CDR1 GTSNPN, CDR2 SVGIG (reference sequence). Unique molecular identifiers featured in how the TCRbeta library was prepared. TCRdb re-analysed the PCR reads in MiXCR, keeping a single row per CDR3 protein. Of about 580,000 distinct CDR3 sequences detected, roughly 30% appear once; the ten largest clones hold around a third. V gene TRBV30 combines with J gene TRBJ2-7; D is perhaps TRBD2 (6 bases). This receptor was taken from a boy under three years old with Wiskott-Aldrich syndrome, due to receive a stem cell transplant. The sample consisted of PBMCs, taken before TCRalphabeta/CD19-depleted stem cell transplant. CDR3 loop: CAWMSGGARYEQYF. Here the CDR3 DNA reads TGTGCCTGGATGTCCGGGGGAGCACGGTACGAGCAGTACTTC.